Shown below are 32 T cell receptor beta chains from a single sample sequenced in a study of T cell changes during pregnancy in multiple sclerosis. The assay was immunoSEQ multiplex PCR, and TCRdb's table has in-frame clones only and misses some. The sample records roughly 50,000 clones, roughly 92% being singletons. Sequences were derived from CD4+ T cells from peripheral blood mononuclear cells, sampled after pregnancy. These receptors all come from a female donor with multiple sclerosis, enrolled in a pregnancy study.

V gene TRBV7-2 combines with J gene TRBJ2-7; possibly TRBD1 for D (5 bases). The V gene's germline CDR1 is SGHTA and CDR2 FQGNSA. This CDR3 is built from 14 residues. V dropped 5 bases and J dropped 3 bases, with 14 bases sitting between them. CDR3: CASSKAGQGYEQYF. The CDR3 bases are TGTGCCAGCAGCAAAGCCGGGCAGGGCTACGAGCAGTACTTC.

The V and J genes are TRBV6-1 and TRBJ1-5; D ambiguous. The CDR3 contains 15 residues. Looked up from germline, CDR1 is MNHNS and CDR2 is SASEGT. V was clipped by 6 bases and J by 0 bases, with 12 bases between them. CDR3 in amino acids: CASRSGGYSNQPQHF. The CDR3 DNA reads as TGTGCCAGCAGGTCAGGAGGGTATAGCAATCAGCCCCAGCATTTT.

The gene calls are TRBV28 and TRBJ2-7; D is unresolved. From germline, CDR1 is MDHEN and CDR2 SYDVKM. V gave up 4 bases and J gave up 5 bases, with 12 bases separating them. The CDR3 has 13 amino acids. The CDR3 protein is CASSWQVTDEQYF. In DNA, the CDR3 is TGTGCCAGCAGTTGGCAGGTCACGGACGAGCAGTACTTC.

This chain joins TRBV5-1 and TRBJ1-1, with 10 bases aligning to TRBD1. This CDR3 has 15 amino acids. Germline CDR1 is SGHRS and CDR2 is YFSETQ. V shed 0 bases, J shed 3 bases, and the junction held 2 bases outside the gene matches. CDR3 coding DNA: TGCGCCAGCAGCTTGGGTGGGACAGGGGACACTGAAGCTTTCTTT. This encodes CASSLGGTGDTEAFF.

The chain couples TRBV4-1 to TRBJ2-7; 9 bases map to TRBD1. Per germline, CDR1 MGHRA and CDR2 YSYEKL. V gave up 4 bases and J gave up 4 bases; unmatched junction bases: 8. The CDR3 has 15 amino acids. The CDR3 is CASSRAGTGQYEQYF. The CDR3 DNA sequence: TGCGCCAGCAGCCGAGCAGGGACAGGGCAGTACGAGCAGTACTTC.

Here the CDR3 DNA reads TGTGCCAGCAGTTTAGATAGGACTAGCGTCGGTACGCAGTATTTT. It specifies CASSLDRTSVGTQYF. This chain joins TRBV27 and TRBJ2-3; 9 nucleotides match TRBD2. The CDR3 spans 15 residues. Unmatched junction bases numbered 8, after V lost 2 bases and J lost 8 bases. The germline gives CDR1 MNHEY, CDR2 SMNVEV (reference sequence).

CDR3 bases: TGTGCCAGCAGCTTGCGGTTTTTACAGGGCAACTATGGCTACACCTTC. It specifies CASSLRFLQGNYGYTF. The rearrangement uses TRBV5-4 and TRBJ1-2, with a tentative D call TRBD1 (6 bases). The CDR3 totals 16 residues. The germline gives CDR1 SGHNT, CDR2 YYREEE (reference sequence). Trimming took 1 base from V and 2 from J, leaving 15 bases between them.

The DNA for the CDR3 is TGTGCCAGCAGCCCTAGGCCCTGGACTAGCGGGAGCCATGAGCAGTTCTTC. It translates to CASSPRPWTSGSHEQFF. This chain joins TRBV27 and TRBJ2-1; TRBD2 aligns across 13 bases. The trim removed 6 bases at V and 8 bases at J, leaving 13 bases unmatched. The germline gives CDR1 MNHEY, CDR2 SMNVEV (reference sequence). The length of the CDR3 is 17 residues.

The gene calls are TRBV19 and TRBJ2-1; 8 nucleotides line up with TRBD2. J lost 0 bases, V lost 3 bases, and 1 base had no gene match. The CDR3 loop spans 15 amino acids. In germline, CDR1 is LNHDA, CDR2 SQIVND (reference sequence). The CDR3: CASSMSGSSYNEQFF. Here the CDR3 DNA reads TGTGCCAGTAGTATGAGCGGGAGCTCCTACAATGAGCAGTTCTTC.

The chain joins TRBV5-4 to TRBJ1-3, with D hard to call. This CDR3 has 14 amino acids. Germline assignment: CDR1 SGHNT and CDR2 YYREEE (reference sequence). Trimming took 4 bases from V and 0 from J, leaving 8 bases between them. In DNA form, the CDR3 reads TGTGCCAGCAGCGTGAGAACCTCTGGAAACACCATATATTTT. Translating gives CASSVRTSGNTIYF.

The chain uses TRBV6-5 and TRBJ2-2, with TRBD2 identical over 9 bases. This CDR3 has 15 amino acids. From germline, CDR1 is MNHEY and CDR2 SVGAGI. Losses at the gene ends were 1 base for V and 3 bases for J; bases not matched to a gene: 0. CDR3: CASSYLAGDTGELFF. The CDR3 coding sequence is TGTGCCAGCAGTTACTTAGCGGGAGACACCGGGGAGCTGTTTTTT.

V usage is TRBV5-4 and J usage is TRBJ2-7, with D perhaps matching TRBD2 (6 bases). The CDR3 runs 15 residues. V lost 0 bases and J 3 bases, leaving 13 bases between the germline ends. Germline V gives CDR1 SGHNT, CDR2 YYREEE (reference sequence). CDR3: CASSLGGGTGYEQYF. CDR3 bases: TGTGCCAGCAGCTTGGGTGGCGGGACGGGCTACGAGCAGTACTTC. Variable domain in full (rest from reference TRBV5-4 and TRBJ2-7): ETGVTQSPTHLIKTRGQQVTLRCSSQSGHNTVSWYQQALGQGPQFIFQYYREEENGRGNFPPRFSGLQFPNYSSELNVNALELDDSALYLCASSLGGGTGYEQYFGPGTRLTVT.

V and J are TRBV5-4 and TRBJ2-1, with D maybe TRBD1 (6 bases). Trimming pared 3 bases from V and 7 bases from J, leaving 11 bases between. This CDR3 region has 13 residues. Germline loops: CDR1 SGHNT, CDR2 YYREEE (reference sequence). The CDR3: CASSYPGVNEQFF. Here the CDR3 DNA reads TGTGCCAGCAGCTACCCAGGGGTAAATGAGCAGTTCTTC.

The rearrangement uses TRBV6-1 and TRBJ2-1, with 7 bases fitting TRBD1. Germline-derived CDR1 and CDR2 are MNHNS and SASEGT. The J segment lost 9 bases and the V segment lost 3 bases, leaving 8 bases of the junction unmatched. The CDR3 is 14 amino acids. The CDR3 sequence is CASSDRQGYGEQFF. For the CDR3, the DNA is TGTGCCAGCAGTGACCGACAGGGTTACGGTGAGCAGTTCTTC.

This chain joins TRBV28 and TRBJ2-1; 11 nucleotides agree with TRBD1. Germline CDR1 reads MDHEN; CDR2 reads SYDVKM. CDR3 size: 16 residues. J gave up 2 bases and V 6 bases, and 6 bases lay outside the gene matches. The CDR3 DNA reads TGTGCCAGCAGCAATCCGGGACAGGGGGCCTACAATGAGCAGTTCTTC. It translates to CASSNPGQGAYNEQFF.

This chain links TRBV18 with TRBJ2-1; the match to TRBD2 covers 9 bases. Germline CDR1 KGHSH, CDR2 LQKENI. V lost 3 bases to trimming and J lost 7 bases; unmatched junction nucleotides: 10. The CDR3 has 16 residues. In DNA, the CDR3 is TGTGCCAGCTCACCGGGGCTAGCGGGACTACGTAATGAGCAGTTCTTC. This encodes CASSPGLAGLRNEQFF.

V usage is TRBV6-1 and J usage is TRBJ2-1; TRBD2 aligns across 11 bases. The CDR3 has 15 amino acids. After removal of 4 bases from V and 4 bases from J, the junction contained 3 bases not matched to a gene. Germline CDR1 reads MNHNS; CDR2 reads SASEGT. For the CDR3, the DNA is TGTGCCAGCAGTGCCCGGACTAGCGGGTACAATGAGCAGTTCTTC. This gives the protein CASSARTSGYNEQFF.

The V call is TRBV7-2, the J call TRBJ2-7; 7 nucleotides align to TRBD2. Looked up from germline, CDR1 is SGHTA and CDR2 is FQGNSA. V was clipped by 5 bases and J by 5 bases; unmatched bases: 18. This CDR3 has 17 residues. CDR3: CASSVSKGGRILNEQYF. The DNA of the CDR3 is TGTGCCAGCAGCGTATCAAAGGGAGGGCGGATCCTAAACGAGCAGTACTTC.

The rearrangement links TRBV11-2 to TRBJ2-3; perhaps TRBD1 as D (6 bases). V shed 1 base and J shed 1 base, with 18 bases lying between them. This CDR3 has 18 residues. Germline values: CDR1 SGHAT, CDR2 FQNNGV. The CDR3 region is CASSLGNLRDIRTDTQYF. DNA for the CDR3: TGTGCCAGCAGCTTAGGAAACCTCCGGGACATACGCACAGATACGCAGTATTTT.

The chain uses TRBV19 and TRBJ2-4, with 7 bases aligning to TRBD1. Germline trimming cut 5 bases from V and 7 bases from J; bases unmatched to any gene: 8. Per germline, CDR1 LNHDA and CDR2 SQIVND (reference sequence). The CDR3 has 14 amino acids. The CDR3 nucleotides read TGTGCCAGTAGTGATACGGGACAGCGGAACATTCAGTACTTC. This codes for CASSDTGQRNIQYF.

V usage is TRBV9 and J usage is TRBJ2-5, with D possibly TRBD1 on 6 matching bases. The last part of the DNA fits TRBJ2-7 better; the J call may be wrong. The CDR3 length is 15 residues. Germline-derived CDR1 and CDR2 are SGDLS and YYNGEE. CDR3 bases: TGTGCCAGCAGCGTAGAACCGGACAGACCCTACGAGCAGTACTTC. Encoded protein: CASSVEPDRPYEQYF.

The J gene is TRBJ1-1, the V gene TRBV5-1, with TRBD1 as a possible D gene (6 bases). The CDR3 covers 12 residues. The germline CDR1 and CDR2 sequences are SGHRS and YFSETQ. V lost 3 bases, J lost 7 bases, and 10 bases lay in between. The CDR3 coding sequence is TGCGCCAGCAGCTCTGGACAGTATGAAGCTTTCTTT. Protein product: CASSSGQYEAFF.

CDR3: CAWSGIRTGLARLHNEQFF. The CDR3, as DNA: TGTGCCTGGAGTGGAATACGGACGGGACTAGCTCGTCTGCACAATGAGCAGTTCTTC. The V and J genes are TRBV30 and TRBJ2-1, with 9 bases matching TRBD2. Germline CDR1 and CDR2: GTSNPN and SVGIG (reference sequence). This CDR3 is built from 19 residues. The V and J ends lost 1 base and 5 bases, in that order; junction bases with no gene match: 18.

The V and J genes are TRBV12-5 and TRBJ1-5, with 10 bases that match TRBD1. The CDR3 sequence is 19 residues long. Looked up from germline, CDR1 is LGHNT and CDR2 is FRNRAP. V shed 0 bases, J shed 0 bases, and the junction held 8 bases outside the gene matches. CDR3 region: CASGLVLGTGVGSNQPQHF. In DNA form, the CDR3 reads TGTGCTAGTGGTTTGGTACTGGGGACAGGGGTCGGTAGCAATCAGCCCCAGCATTTT.

The chain joins TRBV7-2 to TRBJ2-1; TRBD2 agrees at 12 bases. CDR1 SGHTA and CDR2 FQGNSA come from the germline V gene. The CDR3 is 19 residues long. The V gene end was trimmed by 1 base and the J gene end by 2 bases; junction bases not matched to a gene: 9. The CDR3 region is CASSLDRRTSGIPYNEQFF. CDR3 nucleotides: TGTGCCAGCAGCTTAGACCGACGGACTAGCGGGATCCCCTACAATGAGCAGTTCTTC.

The CDR3 sequence is CAISGSTNRGLTGELFF. The CDR3 coding sequence is TGTGCCATCAGTGGATCAACCAACAGGGGCCTCACCGGGGAGCTGTTTTTT. V and J are TRBV10-3 and TRBJ2-2, with 7 bases lining up with TRBD1. Germline CDR1 ENHRY, CDR2 SYGVKD. Unmatched junction bases numbered 12, after V lost 4 bases and J lost 4 bases. The CDR3 spans 17 residues.

This chain joins TRBV11-3 and TRBJ2-5, with a possible D match to TRBD2 (6 bases). Per germline, CDR1 SGHNT and CDR2 YENEEA. The CDR3 totals 18 residues. The V end was cut by 1 base, the J end by 0 bases, with 18 bases between. For the CDR3, the DNA is TGTGCCAGCAGCTTAGGGTCTCGCGCGGGACCCAACCAAGAGACCCAGTACTTC. It encodes CASSLGSRAGPNQETQYF.

The count of this clone is one. The chain is built from TRBV19 and TRBJ1-2; 8 positions agree with TRBD1. Germline loops: CDR1 LNHDA, CDR2 SQIVND (reference sequence). CDR3 length: 15 amino acids. Unmatched junction bases numbered 12, after V lost 4 bases and J lost 8 bases. CDR3 residues: CASSTDPGTGSGYTF. As DNA, the CDR3 is TGTGCCAGTAGTACCGACCCCGGGACAGGAAGCGGCTACACCTTC.

The chain combines TRBV7-2 with TRBJ1-4, with 7 bases that match TRBD1. This CDR3 is 18 amino acids long. The V segment lost 4 bases and the J segment 2 bases; nucleotides outside the gene matches: 13. From germline, CDR1 is SGHTA and CDR2 FQGNSA. The CDR3 nucleotides read TGTGCCAGCAGCTCTCTTCCAGGGGGTTTTCGCACTAATGAAAAACTGTTTTTT. Its translation: CASSSLPGGFRTNEKLFF.

The chain links TRBV28 to TRBJ1-4; 7 positions agree with TRBD1. V shed 2 bases and J 6 bases; nucleotides not matched to a gene: 6. This CDR3 spans 15 amino acids. Germline-derived CDR1 and CDR2 are MDHEN and SYDVKM. The CDR3 coding sequence is TGTGCCAGCAGTTTAGGGGACAGAGCGTATGAAAAACTGTTTTTT. Translation gives CASSLGDRAYEKLFF.

A few counts support this clone. This chain joins TRBV27 and TRBJ1-1; D remains unclear. Germline CDR1 and CDR2: MNHEY and SMNVEV (reference sequence). The ends were cut back, 4 bases at V and 7 bases at J, with 7 bases in the middle. The CDR3 length is 11 residues. The CDR3 sequence: CASSSRFEAFF. The CDR3 coding sequence is TGTGCCAGCAGTTCCAGATTTGAAGCTTTCTTT.

V gene TRBV6-1 combines with J gene TRBJ1-1; TRBD1 matches 9 bases. The J segment lost 11 bases and the V segment lost 6 bases, leaving 10 bases of the junction unmatched. Germline V lookup: CDR1 MNHNS, CDR2 SASEGT. The CDR3 is 13 amino acids. The DNA for the CDR3 is TGTGCCAGCAGCGCGGCCGGGACAGGGAAGGCTTTCTTT. Its translation is CASSAAGTGKAFF.